A single sample gave rise to the 20 T cell receptor beta chains below, sequenced in a study of regulatory T cells in long-lasting Graves disease (TCRdb year 2021). The meaning of the sample's time point label: persistent/refractory GD, antithyroid drugs over 5 years with positive TRAb. For both TCR sequencing and RNA sequencing, RNA was extracted from PBMCs using TRIzol. The library was generated by multiplex PCR. Sequencing was performed on an Illumina HiSeq 4000. TCR beta libraries were built with iRepertoire HTBI primers and Arm-PCR amplification of CDR3 regions. The public reads were reprocessed in TCRdb via fastp at Q25 and MiXCR, keeping in-frame beta chains. Rows with one shared CDR3 protein collapse into an entry with the most common genes and DNA. This sample lists 400,000 to 500,000 distinct CDR3 sequences; less than 25% were detected once. About 8.3% of the sample comes from the top ten.

This sample comprised peripheral blood mononuclear cells (PBMCs), obtained when the disease was refractory, from a patient treated with antithyroid drugs. The receptors shown here come from a female donor with Graves disease.

This clonotype was counted ten times or more. The J gene is TRBJ2-7, the V gene TRBV11-2; TRBD2 agrees at 9 bases. Germline values: CDR1 SGHAT, CDR2 FQNNGV. The ends lost 6 bases at V and 5 bases at J; junction bases unmatched: 11. The CDR3 has 15 residues. CDR3 in DNA: TGTGCCAGCAGGTTGACTAGCGGTCCTTGGGACGAGCAGTACTTC. Translated, it gives CASRLTSGPWDEQYF.

This clonotype was detected many times. The J gene is TRBJ1-1, the V gene TRBV29-1; possibly TRBD1 for D (6 bases). From germline, CDR1 is SQVTM and CDR2 ANQGSEA. V lost 7 bases and J 3 bases, leaving 15 bases between the germline ends. This CDR3 comprises 13 residues. This CDR3 is CSAKQGQDTEAFF. Written as DNA, the CDR3 is TGCAGCGCAAAACAGGGACAAGACACTGAAGCTTTCTTT.

This clonotype was recorded many times. The V gene is TRBV12-3 or TRBV12-4, the J gene TRBJ1-1; D is unresolved. V was pared by 3 bases and J by 3 bases, with 11 bases between. CDR3 length: 14 amino acids. The CDR3 DNA sequence: TGTGCCAGCAGTTTTGGGCCTGGGGACACTGAAGCTTTCTTT. It codes for CASSFGPGDTEAFF.

The rearrangement links TRBV7-9 to TRBJ1-1; tentatively, D is TRBD1 (5 bases). The CDR3 has 14 residues. Germline assignment: CDR1 SEHNR and CDR2 FQNEAQ (reference sequence). Between the trimmed V and J ends, which lost 7 bases and 0 bases, there was a span of 12 bases. In nucleotides, the CDR3 is TGTGCCAGCACTGAGGGGAGTTTGAACACTGAAGCTTTCTTT. Translation gives CASTEGSLNTEAFF.

This clonotype was picked up many times. The rearrangement joins TRBV7-2 to TRBJ2-7; tentative D call: TRBD2 (5 bases). Germline CDR1 is SGHTA and CDR2 is FQGNSA. V shed 5 bases and J shed 0 bases, with 11 bases lying between them. The CDR3 runs 14 residues. The CDR3 region has the DNA TGTGCCAGCAGCCAGTTAGCGCTCTCCTACGAGCAGTACTTC. It is translated as CASSQLALSYEQYF.

This chain connects TRBV28 to TRBJ2-3, with D tentatively TRBD1 (6 bases). Trimming took off 5 bases at V and 2 bases at J, with 11 bases between the two ends. The CDR3 loop spans 14 amino acids. Per germline, CDR1 MDHEN and CDR2 SYDVKM. CDR3 loop: CASSTTGITDTQYF. The DNA of the CDR3 is TGTGCCAGCAGTACGACAGGTATCACAGATACGCAGTATTTT.

This clonotype was counted ten times or more. The chain combines TRBV28 with TRBJ1-2; 8 nucleotides align to TRBD1. CDR3 length: 13 residues. Trimming removed 8 bases from V and 3 bases from J; junction bases left unmatched: 5. Germline lookup yields CDR1 MDHEN and CDR2 SYDVKM. CDR3 bases: TGTGCCAGCGCCGTGACAGGGGACTATGGCTACACCTTC. This sequence encodes CASAVTGDYGYTF.

This clonotype came up a few times. The chain uses TRBV9 and TRBJ1-5; tentatively, D is TRBD1 (5 bases). Trimming cost V 3 bases and J 6 bases, with 13 bases left between them. Germline V gene data show CDR1 as SGDLS and CDR2 as YYNGEE. The CDR3 has 14 residues. The chain's CDR3 is CASSGGDMTQPQHF. The CDR3 DNA reads as TGTGCCAGCAGCGGAGGGGATATGACTCAGCCCCAGCATTTT.

This clonotype was seen a handful of times. The V call is TRBV6-5, the J call TRBJ2-7, with 9 bases identical to TRBD1. Germline loops: CDR1 MNHEY, CDR2 SVGAGI. This CDR3 spans 16 amino acids. With V trimmed by 4 bases and J by 5 bases, 12 bases remained unmatched. DNA for the CDR3: TGTGCCAGCAGTTTAGCCCGGGACAGGGCTTCCGACGAGCAGTACTTC. This translates into CASSLARDRASDEQYF.

This clonotype showed up just a few times. The V and J genes are TRBV20-1 and TRBJ2-7; TRBD2 matches at 10 bases. The ends lost 3 bases at V and 2 bases at J; junction bases unmatched: 4. The CDR3 length is 14 residues. The germline V gene encodes CDR1 DFQATT and CDR2 SNEGSKA (reference sequence). The CDR3 sequence: CSASLLAGTYEQYF. The CDR3 DNA reads as TGCAGTGCTAGCTTACTAGCGGGAACCTACGAGCAGTACTTC.

This clonotype was counted at least ten times. The genes are TRBV6-1 and TRBJ1-5, with a weak D call TRBD1 (6 bases). The germline gives CDR1 MNHNS, CDR2 SASEGT. V lost 6 bases, J lost 7 bases, and 19 bases lay in between. This CDR3 is built from 15 residues. CDR3 bases: TGTGCCAGCAGAGTCGGGACATCCCACGGACAGCCCCAGCATTTT. Its translation: CASRVGTSHGQPQHF.

Comments on this clonotype: A much larger clone differs by one base, so this may be a read error. The chain joins TRBV11-2 to TRBJ1-1; unclear D gene. The germline V gene encodes CDR1 SGHAT and CDR2 FQNNGV. There are 11 residues in the CDR3. V was trimmed by 8 bases and J by 6 bases, leaving 10 bases between them. In nucleotides, the CDR3 is TGTGCCAGCGGCCAACCCCCTGAAGCTTTCTTT. Translated, it gives CASGQPPEAFF.

About this clonotype: A read error may produce the germline difference seen at one junction end. V gene TRBV6-2 or TRBV6-3 combines with J gene TRBJ2-2, with TRBD2 as a possible D gene (5 bases). The germline V gene encodes CDR1 MNHEY and CDR2 SVGEGT. This CDR3 is 12 amino acids long. Here the CDR3 reads CASSTNTGEPFF. CDR3 in DNA: TGTGCCAGCAGTACCAACACCGGGGAGCCGTTTTTT.

There are many counts of this clonotype. V is TRBV28 and J is TRBJ1-2; D perhaps matches TRBD1 (5 bases). In germline, CDR1 is MDHEN, CDR2 SYDVKM. The CDR3 is made up of 12 amino acids. V was clipped by 7 bases and J by 10 bases, with 16 bases between them. The CDR3 DNA reads as TGTGCCAGCACCCTGGATGTAGGGGACTACACCTTC. It yields the protein CASTLDVGDYTF.

Comments on this clonotype: One base away lies a much larger clone, so this may be a sequencing read error. V usage is TRBV28 and J usage is TRBJ2-7, with a weak D call TRBD2 (5 bases). This CDR3 region has 12 residues. Germline CDR1 MDHEN, CDR2 SYDVKM. V gave up 6 bases and J gave up 6 bases, with 12 bases separating them. The CDR3 reads CASRGATCEQYF. The CDR3 DNA follows: TGTGCCAGCAGGGGAGCAACCTGCGAGCAGTACTTC.

The sample holds many counts of this clonotype. The J gene is TRBJ2-7, the V gene TRBV3-1; D ambiguous. This CDR3 spans 11 amino acids. Germline-derived CDR1 and CDR2 are LGHDT and YNNKEL (reference sequence). V was cut by 2 bases and J by 6 bases, with 5 bases left in between. In DNA form, the CDR3 reads TGTGCCAGCAGCCAATCATTCGAGCAGTACTTC. Residues: CASSQSFEQYF.

This clonotype showed up just a few times. The chain combines TRBV7-3 with TRBJ1-1, with D perhaps TRBD1 (6 bases). This CDR3 region has 13 residues. The germline gives CDR1 SGHTA, CDR2 FQGTGA. The V end lost 10 bases, the J end lost 10 bases, and 22 bases lay between the germline ends. The CDR3 reads CATAGGPLSSAFF. For the CDR3, the DNA is TGTGCCACGGCCGGGGGGCCGCTTTCTTCAGCTTTCTTT.

This clonotype was observed a handful of times. The genes are TRBV5-1 and TRBJ2-7; maybe TRBD1 (6 bases). There are 14 residues in the CDR3. Germline V gene data show CDR1 as SGHRS and CDR2 as YFSETQ. The V gene lost 2 bases and the J gene lost 3 bases, with 12 bases spanning the gap. The CDR3 here is CASSFDGQIYEQYF. The CDR3 nucleotides are TGCGCCAGCAGCTTTGATGGACAGATCTACGAGCAGTACTTC. Complete variable domain (other parts from reference TRBV5-1 and TRBJ2-7): KAGVTQTPRYLIKTRGQQVTLSCSPISGHRSVSWYQQTPGQGLQFLFEYFSETQRNKGNFPGRFSGRQFSNSRSEMNVSTLELGDSALYLCASSFDGQIYEQYFGPGTRLTVT.

This clonotype has just a few counts. The chain carries TRBV15 and TRBJ2-3; D may be TRBD1 (6 bases). Germline CDR1 and CDR2: LNHNV and YYDKDF (reference sequence). The CDR3 has 15 residues. V was trimmed by 3 bases and J by 2 bases, leaving 12 bases between them. CDR3 DNA: TGTGCCACCAGCAGGGGCCAGGGACACACAGATACGCAGTATTTT. Encoded protein: CATSRGQGHTDTQYF.

This clonotype was counted only a few times. The chain couples TRBV29-1 to TRBJ2-2; D unresolved. V lost 6 bases to trimming and J lost 6 bases, with 11 bases between them. The CDR3 contains 12 residues. The germline gives CDR1 SQVTM, CDR2 ANQGSEA. CDR3 coding DNA: TGCAGCGTCGTTCAAGATGCCGGGGAGCTGTTTTTT. This codes for CSVVQDAGELFF.